This TCR beta chain was captured in a study of human T cells and chemical hapten exposure. Study-wide background: The study patch tested 0.01% DPC on the upper back and read results at 6 days.

Time point indicated: pre-sensitization, week 0. Documented treatment: therapeutic diphenylcyclopropenone sensitization with weekly scalp DPC. Unfractionated whole blood was the source of the extracted total RNA. Individual cDNA molecules each carried unique molecular identifiers attached by the library. TCRdb reprocessed the RACE reads with MiXCR, giving one entry per CDR3 protein. The sample lists around 350,000 distinct CDR3 sequences, around 5.5% seen once, with approximately 8.2% in the top ten. The table lists this clonotype with many counts. Trimming shortened V by 4 bases and J by 7 bases, and 23 bases separated the two germline ends. Per the germline V gene, CDR1 is MNHEY and CDR2 is SVGAGI. This CDR3 is 17 amino acids long.

The V and J genes are TRBV6-5 and TRBJ1-3; D possibly corresponds to TRBD1 (6 bases). The TCR sequence derives from a woman younger than 35 with alopecia areata. Some clones in this sample may be carry-over from other donors' samples. The source material was whole blood, sampled in connection with sensitization to the hapten diphenylcyclopropenone (DPC). The CDR3 here is CASSSRPAGEVDNTIYF. For the CDR3, the DNA is TGTGCCAGCAGTTCTCGCCCAGCAGGGGAGGTAGACAACACCATATATTTT.